The 5 T cell receptor beta chains below come from one sample, sequenced in a study of shared clonotypes between healthy human individuals. CD45RO-negative CD8 cells positively selected for CCR7 made up the naive population, which excluded terminally differentiated effector memory CD45RA+ cells. The repertoire was sequenced with immunoSEQ multiplex PCR; TCRdb's copy has only in-frame clones and lacks some. The sample has hundreds of thousands of clones, about 90% seen once; the top ten hold roughly 24%. The sequenced sample was naive CD8+ T cells sorted from blood. The source is a man younger than 45 in good health.

This clone was recorded only once. J is TRBJ2-7 and V is TRBV4-1; TRBD1 agrees at 7 bases. Germline V lookup: CDR1 MGHRA, CDR2 YSYEKL. CDR3 length equals 14 residues. V lost 4 bases, J lost 3 bases, and 6 bases stayed unmatched. CDR3 amino acids: CASSPTTGIYEQYF. CDR3 DNA: TGCGCCAGCAGCCCCACGACAGGGATCTACGAGCAGTACTTC.

The V gene is TRBV9, the J gene TRBJ1-1; D is unresolved. The germline CDR1 and CDR2 sequences are SGDLS and YYNGEE. The germline V and J ends were trimmed by 8 bases and 0 bases, with 14 bases remaining between them. There are 14 residues in the CDR3. CDR3 amino acids: CASTPENVNTEAFF. For the CDR3, the DNA is TGTGCCAGTACACCCGAGAATGTGAACACTGAAGCTTTCTTT.

The CDR3 loop is CASSLAGPNEKLFF. The CDR3 DNA sequence: TGTGCCAGCAGCTTAGCAGGCCCCAATGAAAAACTGTTTTTT. This sequence joins TRBV13 and TRBJ1-4; D uncertain. The CDR3 is 14 amino acids. The V gene's germline CDR1 is PRHDT and CDR2 FYEKMQ (reference sequence). Trimming removed 1 base from V and 5 bases from J, with 8 bases in between.

This clone showed up just a few times. The chain is built from TRBV5-1 and TRBJ2-7; TRBD2 is a possible D gene (7 bases). Trimming took off 3 bases at V and 2 bases at J, with 12 bases between the two ends. The CDR3 consists of 14 residues. The germline V gene encodes CDR1 SGHRS and CDR2 YFSETQ. The CDR3 here is CASSSRGPAYEQYF. CDR3 sequence (DNA): TGCGCCAGCAGCTCGCGGGGGCCCGCCTACGAGCAGTACTTC.

The gene calls are TRBV7-9 and TRBJ2-7; D may match TRBD1 or TRBD2 (5 bases each). Germline CDR1 SEHNR, CDR2 FQNEAQ (reference sequence). The V end lost 5 bases, the J end lost 6 bases, and 20 bases lay between the germline ends. The CDR3 spans 15 residues. DNA of the CDR3: TGTGCCAGCAGCCCTGTAGTGAGGGCAGGGACCGAGCAGTACTTC. Residues: CASSPVVRAGTEQYF. Full variable domain (outside the CDR3, taken from reference TRBV7-9 and TRBJ2-7): DTGVSQNPRHKITKRGQNVTFRCDPISEHNRLYWYRQTLGQGPEFLTYFQNEAQLEKSRLLSDRFSAERPKGSFSTLEIQRTEQGDSAMYLCASSPVVRAGTEQYFGPGTRLTVT.